The 23 T cell receptor beta chains below come from one sample, sequenced in a study of CD4 and CD8 cells across lung adenocarcinoma regions. Via MiXCR, TCRdb re-called the PCR reads, giving one row per CDR3 protein. This table holds about 3,200 distinct CDR3 sequences, around two thirds found once. The sequenced sample consisted of CD4+ T cells from the margin of a lung tumor. The receptors stem from a male donor with lung adenocarcinoma. The CD4 and CD8 labels of this study may be unreliable.

The chain uses TRBV7-6 and TRBJ2-1; 9 bases agree with TRBD2. V was pared by 5 bases and J by 8 bases, with 13 bases of the junction left unmatched. The germline V gene encodes CDR1 SGHVS and CDR2 FNYEAQ. The CDR3 length is 16 residues. The CDR3: CASSPRGGGAEHEQFF. CDR3 nucleotide sequence: TGTGCCAGCAGCCCCCGCGGCGGGGGGGCCGAACATGAGCAGTTCTTC.

In regard to this clonotype: Germline is not matched at one junction end, which may reflect a read error. The chain combines TRBV7-6 with TRBJ2-3; maybe TRBD2 (5 bases). The germline CDR1 and CDR2 sequences are SGHVS and FNYEAQ. The CDR3 extends over 12 amino acids. The CDR3 DNA reads as TGTGCCAGCAGCTTCGGGATTGCCACGCAGTATTTC. Residues: CASSFGIATQYF.

The chain employs TRBV27 and TRBJ2-2; 9 bases fit TRBD1. Looked up from germline, CDR1 is MNHEY and CDR2 is SMNVEV (reference sequence). This CDR3 is 16 amino acids long. The J segment lost 1 base and the V segment lost 9 bases, leaving 9 bases of the junction unmatched. For the CDR3, the DNA is TGTGCCAGTACCCCTTGGGGACAGGGGAACACCGGGGAGCTGTTTTTT. Translated, it gives CASTPWGQGNTGELFF.

The chain couples TRBV9 to TRBJ1-1; 7 nucleotides line up with TRBD1. CDR3 length equals 15 residues. CDR1 is SGDLS, CDR2 YYNGEE, per germline. The J segment lost 0 bases and the V segment lost 3 bases, leaving 5 bases of the junction unmatched. CDR3 in amino acids: CASSGQQGMNTEAFF. The DNA for the CDR3 is TGTGCCAGCAGCGGACAACAGGGGATGAACACTGAAGCTTTCTTT.

Worth noting for this clonotype: One end of the junction varies from germline; a read error may be responsible. The V and J genes are TRBV6-5 and TRBJ2-3; D perhaps matches TRBD1 (5 bases). Germline assignment: CDR1 MNHEY and CDR2 SVGAGI. The CDR3 runs to 15 residues. The CDR3 DNA reads as TGTGCCAGCAGTTACGGGGCGTCCAGATCAGATACGCAGTATTTC. It translates to CASSYGASRSDTQYF.

This sequence joins TRBV27 and TRBJ1-6; no firm D call. The CDR3 spans 16 residues. V was clipped by 2 bases and J by 7 bases, with 15 bases between them. Germline CDR1 MNHEY, CDR2 SMNVEV (reference sequence). The CDR3 region is CASSLTWAGANSPLHF. CDR3 coding DNA: TGTGCCAGCAGTTTAACGTGGGCAGGCGCCAATTCACCCCTCCACTTT.

The chain is built from TRBV6-1 and TRBJ2-5; D possibly matches TRBD1 or TRBD2 (5 bases each). The closer fit of TRBJ2-1 to the DNA end suggests the J call may be wrong. The CDR3 runs to 13 residues. The V gene's germline CDR1 is MNHNS and CDR2 SASEGT. CDR3 DNA sequence: TGTGCCAGCACGGGTGTTGGGGGCAATGAGCAGTTCTTC. Its translation: CASTGVGGNEQFF.

The V call is TRBV10-3, the J call TRBJ2-3; D assignment may be TRBD1 or TRBD2 (6 bases each). The last part of the DNA fits TRBJ2-7 better; the J call may be wrong. Germline CDR1 and CDR2: ENHRY and SYGVKD. The CDR3 totals 14 residues. The CDR3 spells CAIAGGLGTDTQYF. The CDR3 DNA is TGTGCGATCGCCGGGGGCCTGGGCACAGATACGCAGTACTTC.

The chain is built from TRBV6-1 and TRBJ2-5, with a weak D call TRBD2 (7 bases). The end of the DNA fits TRBJ2-7 better, so the J call may be wrong. Germline assignment: CDR1 MNHNS and CDR2 SASEGT. The CDR3 sequence is 14 residues long. CDR3 residues: CASSGQAGTYEQYF. The CDR3 DNA reads as TGTGCCAGCAGTGGTCAAGCGGGGACATACGAGCAGTACTTC.

To note about this clonotype: Its ends do not fully match the called genes, so a read error is possible. The chain joins TRBV6-1 to TRBJ2-1; 7 bases match TRBD2. Germline V gives CDR1 MNHNS, CDR2 SASEGT. The CDR3 totals 14 residues. The CDR3 spells CASREGASGEEQFF. In DNA form, the CDR3 reads TGTGCCAGCAGGGAAGGAGCTAGCGGCGAGGAGCAGTTCTTC.

The V and J genes are TRBV7-2 and TRBJ2-3; maybe TRBD1 (5 bases). The V end was cut by 2 bases, the J end by 5 bases, with 11 bases between. Germline V lookup: CDR1 SGHTA, CDR2 FQGNSA. The CDR3 is 14 residues long. As DNA, the CDR3 is TGTGCCAGCAGCTTAAGGGGCCAGGGAGATACGCAGTATTTT. It specifies CASSLRGQGDTQYF.

This rearrangement joins TRBV10-3 to TRBJ2-2; D might be TRBD1 or TRBD2, each matching 5 bases. V was clipped by 10 bases and J by 4 bases, with 16 bases between them. The CDR3 runs to 14 residues. CDR1 and CDR2 from the germline V gene are ENHRY and SYGVKD. The CDR3 here is CATAGAGLTGELFF. CDR3 bases: TGTGCCACCGCCGGGGCGGGTCTCACCGGGGAGCTGTTTTTT.

Only a few counts were recorded for this clonotype. The CDR3 nucleotides are TGTGCCAGCAGCCCTCTGGGGGGGGGGACCGGGGAGCTGTTTTTT. This gives the protein CASSPLGGGTGELFF. The chain is built from TRBV7-3 and TRBJ2-2, with 7 bases fitting TRBD2. The V gene end was trimmed by 5 bases and the J gene end by 5 bases; junction bases not matched to a gene: 8. Germline values: CDR1 SGHTA, CDR2 FQGTGA. The CDR3 extends over 15 amino acids.

V gene TRBV11-3 combines with J gene TRBJ2-1; D is unresolved. Germline loops: CDR1 SGHNT, CDR2 YENEEA. This CDR3 spans 12 amino acids. The V gene lost 4 bases and the J gene lost 12 bases, with 13 bases spanning the gap. The CDR3 protein is CASSYGNGVQFF. CDR3 coding DNA: TGTGCCAGCAGCTATGGTAATGGTGTGCAGTTCTTC.

The CDR3 here is CASSAKGEGSYNEQFF. The CDR3 DNA is TGTGCCAGCAGTGCCAAGGGCGAGGGTTCCTACAATGAGCAGTTCTTC. The rearrangement uses TRBV6-4 and TRBJ2-1, with a weak D call TRBD2 (5 bases). V shed 4 bases and J shed 1 base, with 14 bases lying between them. CDR1 is MRHNA and CDR2 is SNTAGT in the germline V gene. CDR3 size: 16 residues.

The V call is TRBV6-1, the J call TRBJ2-4; 9 bases align to TRBD1. Germline CDR1 and CDR2: MNHNS and SASEGT. CDR3 length: 16 amino acids. J gave up 8 bases and V 1 base, and 9 bases lay outside the gene matches. CDR3 in amino acids: CASSEVETGGRDIQYF. In nucleotides, the CDR3 is TGTGCCAGCAGTGAAGTGGAGACAGGGGGGAGAGACATTCAGTACTTC.

This chain uses TRBV6-1 with TRBJ2-3; 9 positions match TRBD2. The CDR3 spans 13 residues. Trimming removed 7 bases from V and 4 bases from J; junction bases left unmatched: 3. The germline CDR1 and CDR2 sequences are MNHNS and SASEGT. CDR3 amino acids: CASKASGADTQYF. CDR3 nucleotides: TGTGCCAGCAAGGCTAGCGGGGCAGATACGCAGTATTTT.

This rearrangement joins TRBV6-1 to TRBJ2-2, with TRBD2 matching 8 bases. This CDR3 region has 13 residues. J was trimmed by 10 bases and V by 4 bases; bases with no gene match: 5. Per germline, CDR1 MNHNS and CDR2 SASEGT. CDR3 sequence reads: CASSGGGTEELFF. In DNA form, the CDR3 reads TGTGCCAGCAGTGGCGGGGGGACGGAGGAGCTGTTTTTT.

The rearrangement uses TRBV12-3 or TRBV12-4 and TRBJ2-5; TRBD1 aligns across 7 bases. The J call may not be correct, given that the DNA end is closer to TRBJ2-7. This CDR3 spans 15 amino acids. CDR3 nucleotide sequence: TGTGCCAGCAGTCTGAGGACAGGAGCCCTTTACGAGCAGTACTTC. This translates into CASSLRTGALYEQYF.

About this clonotype itself: A junction boundary mismatches the germline segment, possibly from a read error. CDR3 amino acids: CASSIAAGGTEAFF. The CDR3 DNA reads TGTGCCAGCAGCATAGCAGCAGGGGGCACTGAAGCTTTCTTT. The chain has TRBV7-6 and TRBJ1-1; TRBD1 agrees at 7 bases. This CDR3 region has 14 residues. CDR1 and CDR2 from the germline V gene are SGHVS and FNYEAQ.

This chain joins TRBV7-2 and TRBJ2-2, with 13 bases that match TRBD2. Germline trimming cut 4 bases from V and 0 bases from J; bases unmatched to any gene: 2. CDR3 size: 17 residues. The V gene's germline CDR1 is SGHTA and CDR2 FQGNSA. DNA of the CDR3: TGTGCCAGCAGCTGGACTAGCGGGGGCCCGAACACCGGGGAGCTGTTTTTT. The encoded protein is CASSWTSGGPNTGELFF.

Comment on this clonotype: One junction end does not reproduce the germline sequence, and a read error may be involved. V gene TRBV6-5 combines with J gene TRBJ2-1; D is unclear. CDR1 and CDR2 (germline): MNHEY, SVGAGI. The CDR3 totals 14 residues. Here the CDR3 DNA reads TGTGCCAGCAGTTACTCAGGCCGGCCCAATGAGCGGTTCTTC. The encoded protein is CASSYSGRPNERFF.

The chain uses TRBV6-2 or TRBV6-3 and TRBJ2-1, with D tentatively TRBD1 or TRBD2 (5 bases each). The CDR3 is 15 residues long. CDR1 and CDR2 (germline): MNHEY, SVGEGT. V was shortened by 6 bases and J by 0 bases, with 12 bases between the two germline ends. The CDR3 loop reads CASRMGTGSYNEQFF. The CDR3 bases are TGTGCCAGCAGAATGGGGACGGGCTCCTACAATGAGCAGTTCTTC.